Sequencing of this T cell receptor (beta chain) was carried out in a study of spatial heterogeneity in lung cancer. Turning to the study itself: There were consistently more beta-chain sequences detected than alpha-chain sequences. Study results and caveats: Ubiquitous, expanded tumor-derived TCRs were more frequently observed in blood at resection than at follow-up.

This clonotype appeared a single time. Its specificity is not known. The time point was: blood at routine non-recurrence follow-up after resection. Tumor, nontumor lung or frozen PBMC supplied whole RNA that was sequenced unsorted. The V gene's germline CDR1 is MGHRA and CDR2 YSYEKL. The CDR3 runs to 15 residues. V was clipped by 1 base and J by 3 bases, with 12 bases between them. A single record per CDR3 protein comes from TCRdb applying MiXCR to the 5' RACE reads. The sample holds about 120,000 distinct CDR3 sequences, over 9% seen once. V usage is TRBV4-1 and J usage is TRBJ1-2, with D maybe TRBD1 (5 bases). Here the sequenced sample was PBMCs, taken at follow-up. The TCR comes from a male donor with early-stage non-small cell lung cancer. CDR3 DNA sequence: TGCGCCAGCAGCCAAGGGGGCAGGGACTACTATGGCTACACCTTC. It is translated as CASSQGGRDYYGYTF.